A selection of T cell receptor beta chains follows, all from one sample in a study of patients and donors after allogeneic stem cell transplantation. TCRdb independently ran MiXCR on the RT-PCR reads; one entry per CDR3 protein. The sample has over 400,000 distinct CDR3 sequences, 15% to 20% seen once; the top ten hold over 6%. Sample: blood, either unsorted or a sorted T cell fraction (not recorded which). These TCRs come from a human donor who was either an allogeneic HSCT recipient or a stem cell or donor lymphocyte infusion donor (not recorded which). It is not recorded whose cells these are; they may come from a transplant donor. CDR3s include the opening cysteine and the closing phenylalanine or tryptophan. The D gene is left open where the match is weak. The size field is filled for only some rows; it gives once, few, many or a size class.

d_gene	v_gene	abundance	j_gene	CDR3nt	CDR3aa
NA	TRBV29-1	NA	TRBJ1-1	TGCAGCGTTGGATTGATGATGAGAACTGAAGCTTTCTTT	CSVGLMMRTEAFF
NA	TRBV4-1	few	TRBJ1-1	TGCGCCAGCAGCCAAGAGCTGGTTATGAACACTGAAGCTTTCTTT	CASSQELVMNTEAFF
NA	TRBV7-9	NA	TRBJ2-7	TGTGCCAGCAGCTCGGGCGGCATCAACGAGCAGTACTTC	CASSSGGINEQYF
TRBD2	TRBV4-2	NA	TRBJ2-2	TGTGCCAGCAGCCAAGAACGGGGACTAGCGAACACCGGGGAGCTGTTTTTT	CASSQERGLANTGELFF
TRBD2	TRBV9	many	TRBJ2-5	TGTGCCAGCAGCGTGGGACTAGGCGAGACCCAGTACTTC	CASSVGLGETQYF
NA	TRBV20-1	NA	TRBJ2-7	TGCAGTGCTCCTTTAGAAAATCCTAACGAGCAGTACTTC	CSAPLENPNEQYF
NA	TRBV4-1	NA	TRBJ2-7	TGCGCCAGCAGCCACCCCGGGTCAGGGCCCTACGAGCAGTACTTC	CASSHPGSGPYEQYF
TRBD1	TRBV27	few	TRBJ2-2	TGTGCCAGCAGTGAACCGTGGGCAGGGGGCAGGACCGGGGAGCTGTTTTTT	CASSEPWAGGRTGELFF
TRBD2	TRBV20-1	NA	TRBJ2-7	TGCAGTATGGATGCATACATAAAGACTAGCGGGGTATACGAGCAGTACTTC	CSMDAYIKTSGVYEQYF
TRBD2	TRBV20-1	few	TRBJ2-7	TGCAGTGTCCAGCGGGAGGGCAGCGAGCAGTACTTC	CSVQREGSEQYF
NA	TRBV5-1	NA	TRBJ2-7	TGCGCCAGCAGCCCTCTGACGGGACCGGTATCCGAGCAGTACTTC	CASSPLTGPVSEQYF
TRBD1	TRBV10-3	few	TRBJ2-7	TGTGCCATCAGTGGTGACAGGGGTAGCCGCGAGCAGTACTTC	CAISGDRGSREQYF
NA	TRBV7-8	few	TRBJ1-5	TGTGCCAGCAGCTTAGCGCTAGTTTTCCATCAGCCCCAGCATTTT	CASSLALVFHQPQHF
NA	TRBV29-1	NA	TRBJ1-1	TGCAGCGTTGGCACAGCCTGGGACACTGAAGCTTTCTTT	CSVGTAWDTEAFF
NA	TRBV27	NA	TRBJ1-6	TGTGCCAGCAGTTTCCGACGGACTAATTCACCCCTCCACTTT	CASSFRRTNSPLHF
NA	TRBV12-3/TRBV12-4	many	TRBJ1-2	TGTGCCAGCACCCGGACAGACAATGGCTACACCTTC	CASTRTDNGYTF
NA	TRBV14	NA	TRBJ1-1	TGTGCCAGCAGCCCCCTGGTAGGCACTGAAGCTTTCTTT	CASSPLVGTEAFF
NA	TRBV12-3/TRBV12-4	many	TRBJ1-3	TGTGCCAGCAGTTTCAAGGGCAGGCCATACTCTGGAAACACCATATATTTT	CASSFKGRPYSGNTIYF
NA	TRBV7-9	NA	TRBJ2-7	TGTGCCAGCAGCCTACCGTTGCGCGAGCAGTACTTC	CASSLPLREQYF
NA	TRBV20-1	NA	TRBJ2-1	TGCAGTGCCTCGGGACTGGTACACAATGAGCAGTTCTTC	CSASGLVHNEQFF
TRBD2	TRBV29-1	few	TRBJ2-3	TGCAGCGTTGGCGGGGGGGCCAAGACAGATACGCAGTATTTT	CSVGGGAKTDTQYF
TRBD1	TRBV5-4	few	TRBJ2-3	TGTGCCAGCAGCTTATACGACAGGGAATCCACAGATACGCAGTATTTT	CASSLYDRESTDTQYF
NA	TRBV7-9	NA	TRBJ2-2	TGTGCCAGCCCTTTGGGAGGCACCGGGGAGCTGTTTTTT	CASPLGGTGELFF
TRBD1	TRBV24-1	NA	TRBJ2-1	TGTGCCACCAGTGACCTTGACAGGGTCCATGAGCAGTTCTTC	CATSDLDRVHEQFF
NA	TRBV28	few	TRBJ1-1	TGTGCCAGCAGTTCACAGGGTTCGGGGAACACTGAAGCTTTCTTT	CASSSQGSGNTEAFF
TRBD1	TRBV6-1	NA	TRBJ1-4	TGTGCCAGCGGCCGGGACAGTAAAGAAAAACTGTTTTTT	CASGRDSKEKLFF
NA	TRBV4-1	NA	TRBJ1-3	TGCGCCAGCAGCCAAGGGGAGGGAAACACCATATATTTT	CASSQGEGNTIYF